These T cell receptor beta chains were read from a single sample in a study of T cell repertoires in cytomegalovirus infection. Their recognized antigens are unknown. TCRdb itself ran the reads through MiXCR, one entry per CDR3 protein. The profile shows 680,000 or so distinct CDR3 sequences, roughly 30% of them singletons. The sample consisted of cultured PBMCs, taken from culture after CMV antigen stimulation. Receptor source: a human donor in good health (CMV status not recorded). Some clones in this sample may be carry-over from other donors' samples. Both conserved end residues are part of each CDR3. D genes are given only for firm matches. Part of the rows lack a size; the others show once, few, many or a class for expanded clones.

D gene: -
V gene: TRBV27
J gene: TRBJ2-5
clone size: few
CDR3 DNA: TGTGCCCAAGGGGGTATGGATGAGACCCAGTACTTC
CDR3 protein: CAQGGMDETQYF

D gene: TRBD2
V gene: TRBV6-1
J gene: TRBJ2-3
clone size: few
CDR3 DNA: TGTGCCAGCAGTGGAACTGGGACTAGCGGACCAGACCCCACAGATACGCAGTATTTT
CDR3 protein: CASSGTGTSGPDPTDTQYF

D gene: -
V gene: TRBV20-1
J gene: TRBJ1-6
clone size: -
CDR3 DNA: TGCAGTGCTAGAGATGGTTCCGGGACCAACTATAATTCACCCCTCCACTTT
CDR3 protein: CSARDGSGTNYNSPLHF

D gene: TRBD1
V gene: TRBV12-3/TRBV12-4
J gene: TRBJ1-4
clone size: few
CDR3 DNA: TGTGCCAGCAGCCCGGGACAGCGGAATGAAAAACTGTTTTTT
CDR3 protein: CASSPGQRNEKLFF

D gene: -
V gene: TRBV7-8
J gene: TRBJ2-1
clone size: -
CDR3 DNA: TGTGCCAGCAGCTACTTGCGGGGACCATACAATGAGCAGTTCTTC
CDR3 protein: CASSYLRGPYNEQFF

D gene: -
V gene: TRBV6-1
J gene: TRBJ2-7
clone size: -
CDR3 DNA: TGTGCCAGCAGTGAAGGGAACGGCGCCTACGAGCAGTACTTC
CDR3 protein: CASSEGNGAYEQYF

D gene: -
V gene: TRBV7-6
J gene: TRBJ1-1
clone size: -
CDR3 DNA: TGTGCCAGCAGCCTCGTCGACAGTCTGGCGACTGAAGCTTTCTTT
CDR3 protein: CASSLVDSLATEAFF

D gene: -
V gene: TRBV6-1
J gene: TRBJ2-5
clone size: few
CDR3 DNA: TGTGCCAGCAGTGATTTAACAAACCAAGAGACCCAGTACTTC
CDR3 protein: CASSDLTNQETQYF

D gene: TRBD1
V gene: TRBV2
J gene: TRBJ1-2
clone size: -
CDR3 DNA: TGTGCCAGCATCCACCTCCGGGACAGGGAGTATGGCTACACCTTC
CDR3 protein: CASIHLRDREYGYTF

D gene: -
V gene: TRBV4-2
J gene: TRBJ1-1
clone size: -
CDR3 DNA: TGTGCCAGCAGCCGAATGGACACCTGGGGGAACACTGAAGCTTTCTTT
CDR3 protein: CASSRMDTWGNTEAFF

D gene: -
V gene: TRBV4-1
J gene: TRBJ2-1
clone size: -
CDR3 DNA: TGCGCCAGCAGCCCGAGTCGGGCTGATGGGGAGCAGTTCTTC
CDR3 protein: CASSPSRADGEQFF

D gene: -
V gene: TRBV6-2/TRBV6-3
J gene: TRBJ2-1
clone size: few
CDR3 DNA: TGTGCCAGCAGTTATTCGTTGGGGGGAGAGCAGTTCTTC
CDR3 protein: CASSYSLGGEQFF

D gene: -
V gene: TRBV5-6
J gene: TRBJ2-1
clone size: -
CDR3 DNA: TGTGCCAGCAGCCGTCCGACTAGGTCAAATGAGCAGTTCTTC
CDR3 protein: CASSRPTRSNEQFF